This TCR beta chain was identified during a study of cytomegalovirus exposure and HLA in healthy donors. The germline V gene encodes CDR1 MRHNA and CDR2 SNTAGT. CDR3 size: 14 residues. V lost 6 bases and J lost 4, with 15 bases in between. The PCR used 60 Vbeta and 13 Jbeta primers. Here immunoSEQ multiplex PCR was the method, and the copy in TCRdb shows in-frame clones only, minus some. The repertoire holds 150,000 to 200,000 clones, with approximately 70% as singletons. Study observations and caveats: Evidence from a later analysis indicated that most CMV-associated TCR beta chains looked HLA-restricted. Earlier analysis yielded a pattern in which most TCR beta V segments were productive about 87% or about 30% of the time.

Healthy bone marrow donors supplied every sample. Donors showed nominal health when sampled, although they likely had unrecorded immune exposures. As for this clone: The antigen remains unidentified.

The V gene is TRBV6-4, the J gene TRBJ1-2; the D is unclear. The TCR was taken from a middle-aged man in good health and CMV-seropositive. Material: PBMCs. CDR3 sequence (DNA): TGTGCCAGCAGAGCAGGCCCCCCTACCTATGGCTACACCTTC. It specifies CASRAGPPTYGYTF.